This passage covers 30 T cell receptor beta chains from one sample sequenced in a study of control samples from healthy donors and cancer patients. TCRdb keeps only in-frame clones here, not all; method: immunoSEQ multiplex PCR. The sample consists of 150,000 or so clones, 92% of them appearing once. Sequencing was done on a sample of blood. The receptors were sampled from a woman between 50 and 59 years old in good health.

Concerning this clone: The identical CDR3 is also encoded by other nucleotide sequences in the sample. V and J are TRBV27 and TRBJ1-1, with D hard to call. The CDR3 totals 13 residues. V dropped 5 bases and J dropped 0 bases, with 7 bases sitting between them. Germline lookup yields CDR1 MNHEY and CDR2 SMNVEV (reference sequence). This CDR3 reads CASSTPLNTEAFF. CDR3 DNA: TGTGCCAGCAGTACACCGTTGAACACTGAAGCTTTCTTT.

V and J are TRBV29-1 and TRBJ2-3, with TRBD1 identical over 7 bases. The J segment lost 2 bases and the V segment lost 6 bases, leaving 5 bases of the junction unmatched. The CDR3 covers 13 residues. Germline V gives CDR1 SQVTM, CDR2 ANQGSEA. The CDR3 sequence: CSVKDRVTDTQYF. The CDR3 DNA reads TGCAGCGTGAAAGACAGGGTCACAGATACGCAGTATTTT.

The gene calls are TRBV30 and TRBJ2-4; D remains ambiguous. Deletions cut 0 bases from V and 3 bases from J, with 15 bases between. The CDR3 runs to 16 residues. In germline, CDR1 is GTSNPN, CDR2 SVGIG (reference sequence). The CDR3 sequence: CAWSVSLGSGKNIQYF. CDR3 sequence (DNA): TGTGCCTGGAGTGTATCGTTGGGCTCTGGCAAAAACATTCAGTACTTC.

The CDR3, as DNA: TGTGCCAGCTCCCCCGGCAACTATGGCTACACCTTC. Translation gives CASSPGNYGYTF. This sequence joins TRBV6-6 and TRBJ1-2; the D is unclear. The CDR3 extends over 12 amino acids. V shed 8 bases and J shed 2 bases, with 9 bases lying between them. Germline V gene sequence: CDR1 MNHNY, CDR2 SVGAGI (reference sequence).

The chain couples TRBV9 to TRBJ2-7, with TRBD2 matching over 12 bases. CDR3 length: 16 residues. The junction had 4 bases not matched to a gene; V was cut back by 0 bases and J by 3 bases. Germline CDR1 reads SGDLS; CDR2 reads YYNGEE. CDR3 sequence: CASSVAPSGGDYEQYF. The CDR3 nucleotides read TGTGCCAGCAGCGTAGCCCCTAGCGGGGGGGACTACGAGCAGTACTTC.

This clone was seen a few times. The chain recombines TRBV29-1 with TRBJ2-1, with 14 bases lining up with TRBD2. Looked up from germline, CDR1 is SQVTM and CDR2 is ANQGSEA. The CDR3 runs 14 residues. V shed 8 bases, J shed 7 bases, and the junction held 7 bases outside the gene matches. The CDR3 protein is CSLPGTSGSNEQFF. CDR3 DNA sequence: TGCAGCCTTCCCGGGACTAGCGGGAGTAATGAGCAGTTCTTC.

This chain joins TRBV5-1 and TRBJ1-4, with D perhaps matching TRBD1 (5 bases). This CDR3 is built from 14 residues. Germline lookup yields CDR1 SGHRS and CDR2 YFSETQ. The V and J ends lost 5 bases and 2 bases respectively, with 10 bases between them. The DNA of the CDR3 is TGCGCCAGCAGTTCCCAGGGCACTAATGAAAAACTGTTTTTT. It translates to CASSSQGTNEKLFF.

The chain combines TRBV3-1 (or the pseudogene TRBV3-2) with TRBJ2-7, with 15 bases aligning to TRBD2. CDR3 length: 19 amino acids. In germline, CDR1 is LGHDT, CDR2 YNNKEL (reference sequence). Unmatched junction bases numbered 13, after V lost 5 bases and J lost 2 bases. The CDR3 DNA reads TGTGCCAGCAGCTACGCGGGACTAGCGGGAGGATCGACCCCCTACGAGCAGTACTTC. Its protein is CASSYAGLAGGSTPYEQYF.

With regard to this clone: The junction departs from the called germline gene at one end, perhaps through a read error. The chain joins TRBV27 to TRBJ1-2; D gene uncertain. The germline CDR1 and CDR2 sequences are MNHEY and SMNVEV (reference sequence). The CDR3 is made up of 15 amino acids. Written as DNA, the CDR3 is TGTGCCAGCAGTTCCCCCCGTGCCGGGTTTTATGGCCACACCTTC. This sequence encodes CASSSPRAGFYGHTF.

Remarks on this clone: The same CDR3 arises from other DNA sequences in this sample as well. The chain joins TRBV18 to TRBJ1-6; D unclear. V was trimmed by 1 base and J by 0 bases, leaving 7 bases between them. The V gene's germline CDR1 is KGHSH and CDR2 LQKENI. The CDR3 has 16 amino acids. The CDR3 here is CASSPRGSSYNSPLHF. The CDR3 nucleotides read TGTGCCAGCTCACCACGAGGAAGCTCCTATAATTCACCCCTCCACTTT.

V and J are TRBV28 and TRBJ1-6; D gene ambiguous. The V gene's germline CDR1 is MDHEN and CDR2 SYDVKM. The CDR3 has 16 residues. The V end lost 6 bases, the J end lost 6 bases, and 18 bases lay between the germline ends. CDR3 sequence (DNA): TGTGCCAGCAGAGGCGGCCCAAGAGGCGGTAATTCACCCCTCCACTTT. Translated, it gives CASRGGPRGGNSPLHF. Full variable domain (rest looked up from reference TRBV28 and TRBJ1-6): DVKVTQSSRYLVKRTGEKVFLECVQDMDHENMFWYRQDPGLGLRLIYFSYDVKMKEKGDIPEGYSVSREKKERFSLILESASTNQTSMYLCASRGGPRGGNSPLHFGNGTRLTVT.

This sequence joins TRBV6-5 and TRBJ2-1; D tentatively reads TRBD1 or TRBD2 (6 bases each). With 7 bases removed from V and 7 bases from J, the gap between germline ends came to 17 bases. CDR1 MNHEY and CDR2 SVGAGI come from the germline V gene. The CDR3 covers 14 residues. The CDR3: CASNPGAHANEQFF. As DNA, the CDR3 is TGTGCCAGCAACCCGGGGGCTCACGCGAATGAGCAGTTCTTC.

This chain connects TRBV13 to TRBJ2-5, with 14 positions matching TRBD2. CDR3 length equals 16 residues. V was pared by 4 bases and J by 5 bases, with 6 bases of the junction left unmatched. Germline CDR1 and CDR2: PRHDT and FYEKMQ (reference sequence). CDR3 bases: TGTGCCAGCAGCTACCGGACTAGCGGGGGGCAGGAGACCCAGTACTTC. It yields the protein CASSYRTSGGQETQYF. Drawing the rest from reference TRBV13 and TRBJ2-5, the complete variable domain is AAGVIQSPRHLIKEKRETATLKCYPIPRHDTVYWYQQGPGQDPQFLISFYEKMQSDKGSIPDRFSAQQFSDYHSELNMSSLELGDSALYFCASSYRTSGGQETQYFGPGTRLLVL.

The chain employs TRBV3-1 (or the pseudogene TRBV3-2) and TRBJ2-7; 9 bases are shared with TRBD2. The CDR3 runs to 15 residues. Germline V gene lookup returns CDR1 LGHDT and CDR2 YNNKEL (reference sequence). The V and J ends lost 4 bases and 4 bases, in that order; junction bases with no gene match: 8. In DNA, the CDR3 is TGTGCCAGCAGCCCAACCGGGACTAGCCTGTACGAGCAGTACTTC. Translation: CASSPTGTSLYEQYF.

V and J are TRBV5-1 and TRBJ2-2; D is uncertain. This CDR3 has 12 residues. Trimming removed 4 bases from V and 3 bases from J, with 4 bases in between. Germline CDR1 SGHRS, CDR2 YFSETQ. CDR3 bases: TGCGCCAGCAGCACCGACACCGGGGAGCTGTTTTTT. This gives the protein CASSTDTGELFF.

The V and J genes are TRBV2 and TRBJ2-7, with 8 bases lining up with TRBD1. This CDR3 has 15 amino acids. Trimming at V came to 6 bases and at J to 0 bases, leaving 7 bases not matched to a gene. Germline V gives CDR1 SNHLY, CDR2 FYNNEI. The CDR3 region has the DNA TGTGCCAGCAGCGCCGGGACAGGCCTCTCCTACGAGCAGTACTTC. Protein product: CASSAGTGLSYEQYF.

The rearrangement links TRBV5-1 to TRBJ1-2; D is unresolved. Per germline, CDR1 SGHRS and CDR2 YFSETQ. This CDR3 contains 14 residues. V was clipped by 0 bases and J by 4 bases, with 10 bases between them. CDR3 sequence: CASSLAGEVYGYTF. The CDR3 coding sequence is TGCGCCAGCAGCTTGGCCGGGGAGGTCTATGGCTACACCTTC.

The chain has TRBV6-6 and TRBJ2-1; TRBD2 matches 9 bases. Germline assignment: CDR1 MNHNY and CDR2 SVGAGI (reference sequence). With 2 bases clipped from V and 5 bases from J, the junction kept 7 bases outside the gene matches. CDR3 length equals 16 residues. The CDR3 loop is CASSYHPSGVNNEQFF. CDR3 bases: TGTGCCAGCAGTTACCACCCTAGCGGGGTCAACAATGAGCAGTTCTTC.

The rearrangement uses TRBV2 and TRBJ1-1, with 7 bases lining up with TRBD1. The CDR3 loop spans 15 amino acids. Germline trimming cut 3 bases from V and 10 bases from J; bases unmatched to any gene: 14. The V gene's germline CDR1 is SNHLY and CDR2 FYNNEI. In DNA form, the CDR3 reads TGTGCCAGCAGTGAGCAAAGACAGGGAAAAAGAAGAGCTTTCTTT. Translating gives CASSEQRQGKRRAFF.

The chain recombines TRBV7-6 with TRBJ2-3; D is perhaps TRBD1 (6 bases). Trimming shortened V by 4 bases and J by 2 bases, and 13 bases separated the two germline ends. There are 15 residues in the CDR3. Germline CDR1 is SGHVS and CDR2 is FNYEAQ. In DNA, the CDR3 is TGTGCCAGCAGCTACTGGGGGCGGTACACAGATACGCAGTATTTT. As protein: CASSYWGRYTDTQYF.

Only a few counts were recorded for this clone. The chain links TRBV6-5 to TRBJ2-7, with a tentative D call TRBD2 (5 bases). The CDR3 runs to 14 residues. Germline lookup yields CDR1 MNHEY and CDR2 SVGAGI. Trimming pared 0 bases from V and 6 bases from J, leaving 12 bases between. In DNA, the CDR3 is TGTGCCAGCAGTTACTCCCAGGCGGGTTTCGAGCAGTACTTC. Its protein product is CASSYSQAGFEQYF.

This clone appeared once. The gene calls are TRBV30 and TRBJ1-1, with TRBD1 as a possible D gene (5 bases). CDR1 and CDR2 from the germline V gene are GTSNPN and SVGIG (reference sequence). With 2 bases removed from V and 4 bases from J, the gap between germline ends came to 14 bases. The CDR3 spans 14 residues. The chain's CDR3 is CAWSPLGGATEAFF. The CDR3 DNA is TGTGCCTGGAGTCCCCTTGGAGGGGCCACTGAAGCTTTCTTT.

The J gene is TRBJ2-2, the V gene TRBV18; D is perhaps TRBD1 or TRBD2 (5 bases each). Germline CDR1 and CDR2: KGHSH and LQKENI. The CDR3 runs to 16 residues. The V gene lost 4 bases and the J gene lost 0 bases, with 12 bases spanning the gap. The CDR3 region is CASSQFGDANTGELFF. The CDR3 region has the DNA TGTGCCAGCTCACAGTTCGGGGACGCGAACACCGGGGAGCTGTTTTTT.

The gene calls are TRBV11-2 and TRBJ2-1; a weak D match, TRBD2 (6 bases). Germline CDR1 and CDR2: SGHAT and FQNNGV. Trimming shortened V by 0 bases and J by 0 bases, and 9 bases separated the two germline ends. There are 16 residues in the CDR3. CDR3 nucleotide sequence: TGTGCCAGCAGCTTAGAGCCGACTAGCTCCTACAATGAGCAGTTCTTC. It translates to CASSLEPTSSYNEQFF.

The gene calls are TRBV19 and TRBJ1-2, with D possibly being TRBD1 (5 bases). From germline, CDR1 is LNHDA and CDR2 SQIVND (reference sequence). Trimming pared 5 bases from V and 4 bases from J, leaving 23 bases between. This CDR3 has 17 residues. The CDR3 loop reads CASSLLTGQGFSYGYTF. The DNA of the CDR3 is TGTGCCAGTAGTTTGCTGACGGGGCAGGGATTTTCCTATGGCTACACCTTC.

The chain employs TRBV18 and TRBJ1-2; maybe TRBD1 (5 bases). This CDR3 comprises 14 residues. Germline V gene data show CDR1 as KGHSH and CDR2 as LQKENI. Between the trimmed V and J ends, which lost 6 bases and 4 bases, there was a span of 15 bases. This CDR3 is CASSAGSAVYGYTF. The DNA of the CDR3 is TGTGCCAGCTCGGCAGGGTCCGCGGTCTATGGCTACACCTTC.

The chain employs TRBV2 and TRBJ2-3; D is unresolved. The CDR3 loop spans 12 amino acids. Looked up from germline, CDR1 is SNHLY and CDR2 is FYNNEI. V was cut by 6 bases and J by 1 base, with 5 bases left in between. CDR3 in DNA: TGTGCCAGCAGGGCGGGCACAGATACGCAGTATTTT. This codes for CASRAGTDTQYF.

This clone was observed a single time. This sequence joins TRBV19 and TRBJ1-6; TRBD1 aligns across 11 bases. The CDR3 covers 13 residues. V lost 6 bases to trimming and J lost 11 bases; unmatched junction nucleotides: 3. CDR1 LNHDA and CDR2 SQIVND come from the germline V gene (reference sequence). CDR3 residues: CASSGQGATPLHF. CDR3 nucleotide sequence: TGTGCCAGTAGCGGACAGGGGGCAACACCCCTCCACTTT.

The V and J genes are TRBV29-1 and TRBJ1-1; maybe TRBD1 (5 bases). The V gene's germline CDR1 is SQVTM and CDR2 ANQGSEA. The CDR3 consists of 13 residues. The V and J ends lost 5 bases and 6 bases respectively, with 16 bases between them. The DNA of the CDR3 is TGCAGCGTTTCCGATGGGGGGAGGGCTGAAGCTTTCTTT. The encoded protein is CSVSDGGRAEAFF.

The chain combines TRBV3-1 (or the pseudogene TRBV3-2) with TRBJ2-3; D unresolved. The germline V gene has CDR1 LGHDT and CDR2 YNNKEL (reference sequence). CDR3 length equals 11 residues. The germline V and J ends were trimmed by 5 bases and 2 bases, with 2 bases remaining between them. Here the CDR3 reads CASSSTDTQYF. CDR3 coding DNA: TGTGCCAGCAGCTCCACAGATACGCAGTATTTT.